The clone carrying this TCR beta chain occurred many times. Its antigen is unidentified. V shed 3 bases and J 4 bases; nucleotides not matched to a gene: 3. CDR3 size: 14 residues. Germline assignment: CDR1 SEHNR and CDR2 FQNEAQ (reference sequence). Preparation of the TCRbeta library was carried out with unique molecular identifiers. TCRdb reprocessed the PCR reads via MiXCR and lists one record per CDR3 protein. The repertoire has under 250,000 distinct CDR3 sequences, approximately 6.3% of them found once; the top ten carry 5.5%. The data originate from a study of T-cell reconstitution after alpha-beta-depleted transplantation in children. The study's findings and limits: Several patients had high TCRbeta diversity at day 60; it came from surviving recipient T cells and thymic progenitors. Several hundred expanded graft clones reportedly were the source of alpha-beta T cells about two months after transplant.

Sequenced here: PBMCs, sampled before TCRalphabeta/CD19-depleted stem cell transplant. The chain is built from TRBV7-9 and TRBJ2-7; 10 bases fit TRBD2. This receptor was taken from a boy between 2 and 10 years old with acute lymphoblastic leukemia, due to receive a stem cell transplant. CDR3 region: CASSFGLAAYEQYF. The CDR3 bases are TGTGCCAGCAGCTTCGGACTAGCGGCGTACGAGCAGTACTTC.